The clone carrying this T cell receptor (beta chain) was counted only a few times. Its antigen is as yet unknown. This record belongs to a study of CD8 T cells in ankylosing spondylitis. Scientists made TCR beta libraries using quantitative 5'-RACE with molecular barcodes. TCRdb itself ran the 5' RACE reads through MiXCR, one entry per CDR3 protein. The sample carries over 450,000 distinct CDR3 sequences, 12% recorded once. CDR3 length: 15 residues. Trimming left V 4 bases short and J 4 bases short, with 14 bases between. Germline CDR1 is SGHRS and CDR2 is YFSETQ. Study outcomes and limitations: The clones that were linked to disease were reported to be significantly enriched in matched synovial fluid samples from ankylosing spondylitis patients. A motif in TCR beta, a set of eight or nine highly homologous variants, appeared characteristic of ankylosing spondylitis blood.

Sequencing was performed on blood, either unsorted or a sorted T cell fraction (not recorded which). The TCR was taken from a male donor with ankylosing spondylitis. The chain employs TRBV5-1 and TRBJ2-2; possible D gene TRBD1, 6 bases. The CDR3 coding sequence is TGCGCCAGCAGCCCAGGGGCGATTGTCACCGGGGAGCTGTTTTTT. Amino acid sequence: CASSPGAIVTGELFF.